Shown below are 22 T cell receptor beta chains from a single sample sequenced in a study of shared clonotypes between healthy human individuals. CD8 cells regarded as naive lacked CD45RO, were positively chosen for CCR7, and omitted terminally differentiated effector memory CD45RA+ cells. Data came from immunoSEQ multiplex PCR; TCRdb stores just in-frame clones and leaves some out. The table has a few hundred thousand clones, just under 97% seen once. Sequences were obtained from naive CD8+ T cells sorted from blood. These receptors were obtained from a woman in her thirties in good health.

The chain joins TRBV28 to TRBJ1-1; D is undetermined. Trimming pared 3 bases from V and 0 bases from J, leaving 8 bases between. CDR3 length: 14 residues. CDR1 and CDR2 from the germline V gene are MDHEN and SYDVKM. In DNA form, the CDR3 reads TGTGCCAGCAGTTTTTACGGCCTGAACACTGAAGCTTTCTTT. It is translated as CASSFYGLNTEAFF.

The chain joins TRBV5-6 to TRBJ1-2, with D tentatively TRBD1 (6 bases). The V gene lost 6 bases and the J gene lost 5 bases, with 20 bases spanning the gap. The germline V gene has CDR1 SGHDT and CDR2 YYEEEE. The CDR3 covers 15 residues. The chain's CDR3 is CASNPQGTPSYGYTF. The CDR3 nucleotides are TGTGCCAGCAATCCCCAGGGGACTCCCTCTTATGGCTACACCTTC.

This chain connects TRBV6-5 to TRBJ2-1; D is undetermined. CDR3 length equals 14 residues. CDR1 MNHEY and CDR2 SVGAGI come from the germline V gene. The germline V and J ends were trimmed by 2 bases and 1 base, with 6 bases remaining between them. CDR3 nucleotides: TGTGCCAGCAGTTACGCGGATTCCTACAATGAGCAGTTCTTC. This encodes CASSYADSYNEQFF.

This chain uses TRBV19 with TRBJ2-5; D unresolved. The J call may not be correct, given that the DNA end is closer to TRBJ2-7. Germline CDR1 and CDR2: LNHDA and SQIVND (reference sequence). This CDR3 contains 13 residues. The CDR3 DNA is TGTGCCAGTAGTATCGTGGTCGGCTACGAGCAGTACTTC. As protein: CASSIVVGYEQYF.

The chain links TRBV5-5 to TRBJ1-1, with 8 bases that match TRBD1. Germline lookup yields CDR1 SGHKS and CDR2 YYEKEE (reference sequence). The CDR3 length is 14 residues. With V trimmed by 4 bases and J by 6 bases, 8 bases remained unmatched. The CDR3 DNA sequence: TGTGCCAGCAGCCGGACAGGGCTACGGCCTGAAGCTTTCTTT. Translating gives CASSRTGLRPEAFF.

The chain employs TRBV25-1 and TRBJ1-2; D is unclear. Looked up from germline, CDR1 is MGHDK and CDR2 is SYGVNS. The CDR3 consists of 11 residues. V lost 6 bases to trimming and J lost 4 bases, with 6 bases between them. The CDR3 is CASRWAYGYTF. In nucleotides, the CDR3 is TGTGCCAGCAGGTGGGCCTATGGCTACACCTTC.

The chain employs TRBV28 and TRBJ2-2; 12 bases agree with TRBD2. Germline V gene lookup returns CDR1 MDHEN and CDR2 SYDVKM. The CDR3 totals 19 residues. The J segment lost 1 base and the V segment lost 5 bases, leaving 11 bases of the junction unmatched. The CDR3 region has the DNA TGTGCCAGCAGTAAAAAAACCGGGACTAGCGGGCTGAACACCGGGGAGCTGTTTTTT. It codes for CASSKKTGTSGLNTGELFF.

The chain links TRBV13 to TRBJ2-1, with TRBD2 identical over 11 bases. This CDR3 has 16 amino acids. The V and J ends lost 5 bases and 5 bases, in that order; junction bases with no gene match: 8. The germline CDR1 and CDR2 sequences are PRHDT and FYEKMQ (reference sequence). CDR3 region: CASSPVGLAGDNEQFF. CDR3 sequence (DNA): TGTGCCAGCAGCCCCGTAGGACTAGCGGGCGACAATGAGCAGTTCTTC.

The V call is TRBV2, the J call TRBJ1-1; D might be TRBD1 (6 bases). CDR1 is SNHLY and CDR2 is FYNNEI in the germline V gene. V lost 2 bases to trimming and J lost 1 base, with 11 bases between them. CDR3 length: 15 residues. The CDR3 bases are TGTGCCAGCAGTGAAATTCGGGGGGCGAACACTGAAGCTTTCTTT. Its translation: CASSEIRGANTEAFF.

The chain couples TRBV21-1 to TRBJ2-7; no check of the table's D call, TRBD1, against the DNA was made. TRBV21-1 is a pseudogene segment. CDR3 length: 15 amino acids. The CDR3 sequence is CASSKGRQGGHEQYF. The CDR3 bases are TGTGCCAGCAGCAAAGGGAGGCAGGGGGGCCACGAGCAGTACTTC.

This clone was seen only once. The rearrangement joins TRBV4-1 to TRBJ2-1, with 12 bases fitting TRBD1. The V gene's germline CDR1 is MGHRA and CDR2 YSYEKL. CDR3 length: 17 amino acids. After removal of 4 bases from V and 9 bases from J, the junction contained 13 bases not matched to a gene. CDR3 DNA: TGCGCCAGCAGCCGCTTCTACGGGACAGGGGGCAAGTTTGAGCAGTTCTTC. Its protein is CASSRFYGTGGKFEQFF.

The rearrangement joins TRBV6-1 to TRBJ1-1; 10 nucleotides agree with TRBD1. Trimming at V came to 2 bases and at J to 4 bases, leaving 4 bases not matched to a gene. The CDR3 sequence is 15 residues long. CDR1 is MNHNS, CDR2 SASEGT, per germline. The CDR3 nucleotides read TGTGCCAGCAGTGAACGGACAGGGGGATCCACTGAAGCTTTCTTT. This translates into CASSERTGGSTEAFF.

The chain has TRBV9 and TRBJ2-1; weak D call: TRBD2 (6 bases). Between the trimmed V and J ends, which lost 3 bases and 5 bases, there was a span of 18 bases. The CDR3 loop spans 16 amino acids. Germline-derived CDR1 and CDR2 are SGDLS and YYNGEE. This CDR3 reads CASSARDGRRDNEQFF. The CDR3 DNA reads TGTGCCAGCAGCGCTCGAGACGGGAGAAGGGACAATGAGCAGTTCTTC. The variable domain in full, with the rest retrieved from reference TRBV9 and TRBJ2-1, is DSGVTQTPKHLITATGQRVTLRCSPRSGDLSVYWYQQSLDQGLQFLIQYYNGEERAKGNILERFSAQQFPDLHSELNLSSLELGDSALYFCASSARDGRRDNEQFFGPGTRLTVL.

There are a few counts of this clone. Within the sample, other DNA sequences also encode this same CDR3. J is TRBJ2-7 and V is TRBV27; 7 nucleotides line up with TRBD2. Germline V lookup: CDR1 MNHEY, CDR2 SMNVEV (reference sequence). This CDR3 comprises 13 residues. Unmatched junction bases numbered 8, after V lost 8 bases and J lost 4 bases. The CDR3 spells CASSGGTGYEQYF. CDR3 sequence (DNA): TGTGCCAGCTCCGGGGGGACCGGATACGAGCAGTACTTC.

This clone came up a few times. The rearrangement joins TRBV7-4 to TRBJ1-2; D is possibly TRBD1 (6 bases). The V end was cut by 1 base, the J end by 0 bases, with 9 bases between. CDR1 SGHVT and CDR2 SQSDAQ come from the germline V gene. CDR3 length: 15 residues. CDR3 protein: CASSLVGQSNYGYTF. CDR3 DNA: TGTGCCAGCAGCTTAGTCGGACAGTCTAACTATGGCTACACCTTC.

The chain is built from TRBV7-6 and TRBJ2-7; TRBD2 agrees at 10 bases. Germline CDR1 is SGHVS and CDR2 is FNYEAQ. The CDR3 contains 15 residues. Trimming took 5 bases from V and 2 from J; bases not matched to a gene: 6. CDR3 sequence reads: CASSPISGRTYEQYF. The CDR3 nucleotides are TGTGCCAGCAGCCCTATTAGCGGGAGGACCTACGAGCAGTACTTC. The full variable domain, in which reference TRBV7-6 and TRBJ2-7 provide the parts outside the CDR3, is GAGVSQSPRYKVTKRGQDVALRCDPISGHVSLYWYRQALGQGPEFLTYFNYEAQQDKSGLPNDRFSAERPEGSISTLTIQRTEQRDSAMYRCASSPISGRTYEQYFGPGTRLTVT.

V usage is TRBV2 and J usage is TRBJ2-7; D could derive from TRBD1 or TRBD2 (5 bases each). The CDR3 contains 15 residues. Germline CDR1 and CDR2: SNHLY and FYNNEI. Trimming stripped 6 bases from V and 2 bases from J, with 17 bases between. The DNA of the CDR3 is TGTGCCAGCAGGCTCCGGGACCGAGGGCCCTACGAGCAGTACTTC. Amino acid sequence: CASRLRDRGPYEQYF.

Comments on this clone: This sample also contains other DNA sequences that code for the same CDR3. The chain recombines TRBV5-6 with TRBJ1-2, with 9 bases identical to TRBD1. The CDR3 runs 14 residues. Germline V gene data show CDR1 as SGHDT and CDR2 as YYEEEE. After removal of 2 bases from V and 2 bases from J, the junction contained 1 base not matched to a gene. The CDR3 region has the DNA TGTGCCAGCAGCTTTGGACAGGGGAACTATGGCTACACCTTC. Protein: CASSFGQGNYGYTF.

This chain links TRBV29-1 with TRBJ2-3, with D maybe TRBD2 (5 bases). This CDR3 has 13 amino acids. V was trimmed by 6 bases and J by 4 bases, leaving 14 bases between them. Germline V gene sequence: CDR1 SQVTM, CDR2 ANQGSEA. The CDR3 DNA is TGCAGCGTCGGACGGGGTGGGGCAGATACGCAGTATTTT. Protein sequence: CSVGRGGADTQYF.

This chain connects TRBV28 to TRBJ2-6, with D uncertain. The V gene lost 2 bases and the J gene lost 0 bases, with 8 bases spanning the gap. There are 16 residues in the CDR3. Germline loops: CDR1 MDHEN, CDR2 SYDVKM. The DNA for the CDR3 is TGTGCCAGCAGTTTAAGATTATTCTCTGGGGCCAACGTCCTGACTTTC. This gives the protein CASSLRLFSGANVLTF. Complete variable domain (other parts from reference TRBV28 and TRBJ2-6): DVKVTQSSRYLVKRTGEKVFLECVQDMDHENMFWYRQDPGLGLRLIYFSYDVKMKEKGDIPEGYSVSREKKERFSLILESASTNQTSMYLCASSLRLFSGANVLTFGAGSRLTVL.

The chain couples TRBV28 to TRBJ2-7; no firm D call. This CDR3 has 13 amino acids. The germline gives CDR1 MDHEN, CDR2 SYDVKM. Trimming cost V 3 bases and J 0 bases, with 6 bases left between them. The chain's CDR3 is CASSFLISYEQYF. The CDR3 DNA follows: TGTGCCAGCAGTTTTCTCATCTCCTACGAGCAGTACTTC.

The gene calls are TRBV27 and TRBJ2-2; 11 positions match TRBD1. Germline V gene lookup returns CDR1 MNHEY and CDR2 SMNVEV (reference sequence). V shed 5 bases and J 7 bases; nucleotides not matched to a gene: 18. This CDR3 contains 19 residues. The CDR3 loop is CASSPSAGDRGFYGGELFF. The CDR3 coding sequence is TGTGCCAGCAGTCCCTCGGCAGGGGACAGGGGGTTTTACGGCGGGGAGCTGTTTTTT.